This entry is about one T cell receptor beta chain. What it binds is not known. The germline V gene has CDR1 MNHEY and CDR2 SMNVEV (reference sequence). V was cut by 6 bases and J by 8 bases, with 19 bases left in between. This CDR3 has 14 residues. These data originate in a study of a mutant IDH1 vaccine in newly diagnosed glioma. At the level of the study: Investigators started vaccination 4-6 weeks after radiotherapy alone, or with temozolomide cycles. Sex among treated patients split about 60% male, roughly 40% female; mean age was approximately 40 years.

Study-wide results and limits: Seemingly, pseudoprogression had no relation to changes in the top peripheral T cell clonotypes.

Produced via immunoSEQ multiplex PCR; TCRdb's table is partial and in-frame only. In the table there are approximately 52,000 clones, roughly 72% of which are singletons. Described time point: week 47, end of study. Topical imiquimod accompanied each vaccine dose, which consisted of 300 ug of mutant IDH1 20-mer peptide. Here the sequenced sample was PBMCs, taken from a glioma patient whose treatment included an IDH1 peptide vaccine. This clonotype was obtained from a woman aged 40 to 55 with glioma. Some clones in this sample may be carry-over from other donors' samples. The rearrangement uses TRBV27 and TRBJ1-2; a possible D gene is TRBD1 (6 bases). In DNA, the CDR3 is TGTGCCAGCAGAAGCATGGGGGGCCCGGGGGGCTACACCTTC. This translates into CASRSMGGPGGYTF.